This passage covers 29 T cell receptor beta chains from one sample sequenced in a study of blood T cell repertoires in COVID-19. Clones were sequenced by immunoSEQ multiplex PCR, and TCRdb holds only the in-frame ones, with some missing. This table holds 75,000 to 95,000 clones, approximately 79% found once. What was sequenced was peripheral blood. The receptors shown here come from a woman at least 80 years old with active or convalescent COVID-19.

The V and J genes are TRBV28 and TRBJ2-7; 11 bases line up with TRBD1. CDR3 length: 17 amino acids. The germline gives CDR1 MDHEN, CDR2 SYDVKM. Trimming cost V 6 bases and J 5 bases; bases outside gene matches: 15. CDR3 residues: CASRSTPPGTGGDEQYF. For the CDR3, the DNA is TGTGCCAGCAGATCTACCCCCCCCGGGACAGGGGGTGACGAGCAGTACTTC.

This chain uses TRBV7-9 with TRBJ2-7; 10 positions agree with TRBD2. This CDR3 has 15 residues. The trim removed 4 bases at V and 4 bases at J, leaving 7 bases unmatched. Germline V gives CDR1 SEHNR, CDR2 FQNEAQ (reference sequence). In DNA form, the CDR3 reads TGTGCCAGCAGCTCTCCGGGACTAGCGATATACGAGCAGTACTTC. It is translated as CASSSPGLAIYEQYF.

The chain uses TRBV19 and TRBJ2-1; 14 bases line up with TRBD2. This CDR3 has 18 amino acids. Per germline, CDR1 LNHDA and CDR2 SQIVND (reference sequence). V shed 5 bases, J shed 6 bases, and the junction held 12 bases outside the gene matches. Here the CDR3 reads CASSVPGLAGVSRNEQFF. CDR3 bases: TGTGCCAGTAGTGTACCGGGACTAGCGGGAGTCTCCCGCAATGAGCAGTTCTTC. The variable domain in full, completed from reference TRBV19 and TRBJ2-1, reads DGGITQSPKYLFRKEGQNVTLSCEQNLNHDAMYWYRQDPGQGLRLIYYSQIVNDFQKGDIAEGYSVSREKKESFPLTVTSAQKNPTAFYLCASSVPGLAGVSRNEQFFGPGTRLTVL.

This chain connects TRBV28 to TRBJ1-2; 7 positions match TRBD1. The germline CDR1 and CDR2 sequences are MDHEN and SYDVKM. Trimming removed 10 bases from V and 4 bases from J; junction bases left unmatched: 12. There are 14 residues in the CDR3. As DNA, the CDR3 is TGTGCCACCTACGGATTGGACAGGTTCTATGGCTACACCTTC. Its translation: CATYGLDRFYGYTF.

The chain combines TRBV4-1 with TRBJ1-1; D gene uncertain. CDR1 is MGHRA, CDR2 YSYEKL, per germline. The CDR3 length is 15 residues. Trimming cost V 0 bases and J 4 bases, with 12 bases left between them. The CDR3 is CASSQDFVEGTEAFF. The CDR3 region has the DNA TGCGCCAGCAGCCAAGATTTCGTGGAGGGCACTGAAGCTTTCTTT.

This clone is medium-sized within its sample. The chain employs TRBV6-5 and TRBJ1-2; a weak D match, TRBD1 (6 bases). This CDR3 is built from 12 residues. Germline assignment: CDR1 MNHEY and CDR2 SVGAGI. V lost 2 bases, J lost 8 bases, and 9 bases lay in between. The CDR3 sequence: CASSYVGGGYTF. The CDR3 bases are TGTGCCAGCAGTTACGTTGGGGGCGGCTACACCTTC.

This chain's CDR3 is CASRNYHPTDTQYF. The DNA for the CDR3 is TGCGCCAGCAGAAACTACCACCCCACAGATACGCAGTATTTT. The chain carries TRBV5-1 and TRBJ2-3; unclear D gene. CDR1 and CDR2 from the germline V gene are SGHRS and YFSETQ. CDR3 length: 14 residues. Trimming cost V 5 bases and J 2 bases, with 12 bases left between them.

The chain joins TRBV4-3 to TRBJ2-7; 8 bases line up with TRBD1. The CDR3 sequence is 15 residues long. Trimming removed 5 bases from V and 3 bases from J; junction bases left unmatched: 9. CDR1 and CDR2 from the germline V gene are LGHNA and YSLEER. CDR3: CASSSRTGINYEQYF. The DNA for the CDR3 is TGCGCCAGCAGCTCCCGGACAGGGATCAACTACGAGCAGTACTTC.

The V gene is TRBV4-3, the J gene TRBJ2-3; 9 bases align to TRBD1. V dropped 1 base and J dropped 5; count of bases not matched to a gene: 4. The CDR3 contains 15 residues. Germline CDR1 and CDR2: LGHNA and YSLEER. The CDR3 DNA is TGCGCCAGCAGCCAAGGGGGGACAGGGATAGATACGCAGTATTTT. Translating it yields CASSQGGTGIDTQYF.

The chain links TRBV7-9 to TRBJ2-7; 9 nucleotides match TRBD1. The V gene end was trimmed by 6 bases and the J gene end by 6 bases; junction bases not matched to a gene: 9. The CDR3 loop spans 14 amino acids. In germline, CDR1 is SEHNR, CDR2 FQNEAQ (reference sequence). This chain's CDR3 is CASSKPGQGSEQYF. The DNA for the CDR3 is TGTGCCAGCAGTAAACCGGGACAGGGAAGCGAGCAGTACTTC.

The V gene is TRBV5-1, the J gene TRBJ1-3; D gene unclear. The CDR3 consists of 15 residues. Germline assignment: CDR1 SGHRS and CDR2 YFSETQ. Between the trimmed V and J ends, which lost 4 bases and 1 base, there was a span of 12 bases. CDR3: CASSIYPGSGNTIYF. DNA for the CDR3: TGCGCCAGCAGCATTTACCCGGGATCTGGAAACACCATATATTTT.

V usage is TRBV5-6 and J usage is TRBJ2-7; perhaps TRBD2 as D (5 bases). The CDR3 is made up of 13 amino acids. Trimming removed 2 bases at V and 4 bases at J, with 10 bases between. The germline V gene encodes CDR1 SGHDT and CDR2 YYEEEE. The CDR3 is CASSFSTTYEQYF. The DNA of the CDR3 is TGTGCCAGCAGCTTCTCGACTACTTACGAGCAGTACTTC.

In DNA, the CDR3 is TGTGCCAGCAGTTTAGGAGGTCTAGCGTCGTACGAGCAGTACTTC. Protein sequence: CASSLGGLASYEQYF. The V and J genes are TRBV28 and TRBJ2-7, with D perhaps TRBD2 (6 bases). V was clipped by 2 bases and J by 4 bases, with 15 bases between them. Germline CDR1 reads MDHEN; CDR2 reads SYDVKM. This CDR3 region has 15 residues.

V usage is TRBV5-6 and J usage is TRBJ1-6; 7 bases line up with TRBD1. Per germline, CDR1 SGHDT and CDR2 YYEEEE. The CDR3 is 14 amino acids. Trimming at V came to 0 bases and at J to 7 bases, leaving 1 base not matched to a gene. CDR3 sequence reads: CASSLGDRNSPLHF. CDR3 sequence (DNA): TGTGCCAGCAGCTTGGGGGACAGAAATTCACCCCTCCACTTT.

This chain links TRBV18 with TRBJ1-5, with TRBD1 matching 7 bases. CDR1 and CDR2 from the germline V gene are KGHSH and LQKENI. The CDR3 runs to 15 residues. V lost 2 bases, J lost 6 bases, and 7 bases stayed unmatched. CDR3 sequence: CASSPGTGEFQPQHF. As DNA, the CDR3 is TGTGCCAGCTCACCAGGCACAGGGGAGTTTCAGCCCCAGCATTTT.

V is TRBV4-3 and J is TRBJ1-2; weak D call: TRBD1 (6 bases). Per germline, CDR1 LGHNA and CDR2 YSLEER. The V and J ends lost 6 bases and 1 base respectively, with 12 bases between them. The CDR3 is 14 residues long. CDR3 protein: CASRGSGDNYGYTF. In DNA form, the CDR3 reads TGCGCCAGCAGAGGGTCAGGGGATAACTATGGCTACACCTTC.

CDR3 sequence (DNA): TGTGCCAGCAGCCCCACGGCGGGGGGCACCGGGGAGCTGTTTTTT. Its translation is CASSPTAGGTGELFF. V and J are TRBV5-4 and TRBJ2-2; 8 nucleotides align to TRBD2. From germline, CDR1 is SGHNT and CDR2 YYREEE (reference sequence). The CDR3 is 15 amino acids. Trimming cost V 4 bases and J 4 bases; bases outside gene matches: 6.

The genes are TRBV19 and TRBJ1-2; D may be TRBD1 (5 bases). V lost 7 bases, J lost 4 bases, and 13 bases lay in between. The CDR3 spans 13 residues. Germline loops: CDR1 LNHDA, CDR2 SQIVND (reference sequence). The CDR3 sequence is CASTSGGGYGYTF. Written as DNA, the CDR3 is TGTGCCAGTACCTCTGGGGGAGGCTATGGCTACACCTTC. The full variable domain, its missing parts supplied by reference TRBV19 and TRBJ1-2, is DGGITQSPKYLFRKEGQNVTLSCEQNLNHDAMYWYRQDPGQGLRLIYYSQIVNDFQKGDIAEGYSVSREKKESFPLTVTSAQKNPTAFYLCASTSGGGYGYTFGSGTRLTVV.

This clone was recorded once. V usage is TRBV3-1 (or the pseudogene TRBV3-2) and J usage is TRBJ2-1; D is uncertain. The CDR3 is 11 residues long. The ends were cut back, 1 base at V and 7 bases at J, with 2 bases in the middle. Per germline, CDR1 LGHDT and CDR2 YNNKEL (reference sequence). This chain's CDR3 is CASSQANEQFF. The DNA for the CDR3 is TGTGCCAGCAGCCAAGCTAATGAGCAGTTCTTC.

This rearrangement joins TRBV2 to TRBJ1-2; 7 nucleotides agree with TRBD1. The CDR3 has 15 residues. Per germline, CDR1 SNHLY and CDR2 FYNNEI. V lost 5 bases to trimming and J lost 0 bases; unmatched junction nucleotides: 6. CDR3 sequence: CASSQEGAANYGYTF. CDR3 nucleotide sequence: TGTGCCAGCAGTCAGGAGGGGGCAGCTAACTATGGCTACACCTTC.

The chain couples TRBV19 to TRBJ2-7; 8 nucleotides line up with TRBD1. J gave up 7 bases and V 4 bases, and 9 bases lay outside the gene matches. In germline, CDR1 is LNHDA, CDR2 SQIVND (reference sequence). The CDR3 is made up of 14 amino acids. The CDR3 nucleotides are TGTGCCAGTAGTAACACGGGACAGGCTGTAGAGCAGTACTTC. This codes for CASSNTGQAVEQYF.

As regards this clone: The same CDR3 also results from other DNA sequences found in this sample. The V call is TRBV6-2 or TRBV6-3, the J call TRBJ2-2, with TRBD2 matching 16 bases. CDR3 size: 19 residues. Germline-derived CDR1 and CDR2 are MNHEY and SVGEGT. Unmatched junction bases numbered 7, after V lost 2 bases and J lost 4 bases. In DNA form, the CDR3 reads TGTGCCAGCAGTTACCCAGGGACTAGCGGGGGGGCCGGCACCGGGGAGCTGTTTTTT. This translates into CASSYPGTSGGAGTGELFF.

Worth noting for this clone: At one end the junction does not follow the germline gene, possibly because of a read error. The chain couples TRBV5-4 to TRBJ1-6; 7 nucleotides line up with TRBD1. The V gene's germline CDR1 is SGHNT and CDR2 YYREEE (reference sequence). This CDR3 is built from 12 residues. CDR3 sequence reads: CASSLQGGQRIF. The CDR3 DNA is TGTGCCAGCAGCTTACAAGGGGGACAGAGAATTTTT. The entire variable domain, with the rest obtained from reference TRBV5-4 and TRBJ1-6, is as follows: ETGVTQSPTHLIKTRGQQVTLRCSSQSGHNTVSWYQQALGQGPQFIFQYYREEENGRGNFPPRFSGLQFPNYSSELNVNALELDDSALYLCASSLQGGQRIFGNGTRLTVT.

V gene TRBV19 combines with J gene TRBJ2-1, with 7 nucleotides matching TRBD1. The CDR3 extends over 14 amino acids. Germline V gene data show CDR1 as LNHDA and CDR2 as SQIVND (reference sequence). V was clipped by 1 base and J by 5 bases; unmatched bases: 2. The CDR3 coding sequence is TGTGCCAGTAGTATAGGACAGGGTAACAATGAGCAGTTCTTC. Translated, it gives CASSIGQGNNEQFF.

The chain carries TRBV10-2 and TRBJ2-6, with D maybe TRBD1 (6 bases). CDR3 length equals 15 residues. V lost 7 bases and J 2 bases, leaving 12 bases between the germline ends. The V gene's germline CDR1 is WSHSY and CDR2 SAAADI. The CDR3 coding sequence is TGCGCCAGCACATTGGGGGCAACTGGGGCCAACGTCCTGACTTTC. Translation gives CASTLGATGANVLTF.

The chain is built from TRBV7-2 and TRBJ1-3; D is undetermined. The CDR3 is 16 residues long. The germline V and J ends were trimmed by 1 base and 0 bases, with 10 bases remaining between them. Germline CDR1 is SGHTA and CDR2 is FQGNSA. In nucleotides, the CDR3 is TGTGCCAGCAGCTTAGTAGCGGTGGGCTCTGGAAACACCATATATTTT. Protein product: CASSLVAVGSGNTIYF.

This clone was detected once. V usage is TRBV28 and J usage is TRBJ2-2, with 13 bases aligning to TRBD2. V shed 7 bases and J 5 bases; nucleotides not matched to a gene: 13. This CDR3 is built from 18 residues. Per the germline V gene, CDR1 is MDHEN and CDR2 is SYDVKM. The chain's CDR3 is CASTCNWGTSGETGELFF. In nucleotides, the CDR3 is TGTGCCAGCACTTGCAATTGGGGGACTAGCGGGGAAACCGGGGAGCTGTTTTTT.

This clone was seen only once. This rearrangement joins TRBV28 to TRBJ1-2; D uncertain. The CDR3 contains 11 residues. V was trimmed by 8 bases and J by 0 bases, leaving 4 bases between them. Germline CDR1 reads MDHEN; CDR2 reads SYDVKM. Here the CDR3 reads CASRTNYGYTF. CDR3 nucleotides: TGTGCCAGCCGTACTAACTATGGCTACACCTTC.

The V gene is TRBV2, the J gene TRBJ2-3; D may be TRBD1 (6 bases). Deletions cut 4 bases from V and 3 bases from J, with 14 bases between. This CDR3 region has 15 residues. Germline values: CDR1 SNHLY, CDR2 FYNNEI. The CDR3 loop is CASSGGQTTTDTQYF. The CDR3 DNA is TGTGCCAGCAGTGGGGGACAAACTACTACAGATACGCAGTATTTT.